The clone carrying this T cell receptor (beta chain) came up many times. The antigen is unknown. This sample was taken from a study of regulatory T cells in long-lasting Graves disease. Study-level results: Thyroid tissue was not sampled; only peripheral blood was. Newly diagnosed disease favored TRBV20-1 and TRBJ2-1 over persistent disease.

After removal of 4 bases from V and 7 bases from J, the junction contained 8 bases not matched to a gene. The CDR3 runs 14 residues. Germline V gives CDR1 KGHDR, CDR2 SFDVKD. To make TCR beta libraries, researchers used iRepertoire HTBI primers and Arm-PCR of CDR3 regions. Via MiXCR, TCRdb re-called the multiplex PCR reads, giving one row per CDR3 protein. The data show roughly 500,000 distinct CDR3 sequences, roughly 13% seen once. Time point specified: newly diagnosed GD, antithyroid drugs for less than 3 months. The TCR library used RNA extracted from PBMCs. The same data also contributed to another study, on T cells in Graves' hyperthyroidism and ophthalmopathy. That paper notes: The study left out patients who had uncontrolled infection, other autoimmune disease, pregnancy or lactation. The HTBI set primed first-round TCR CDR3 RT-PCR.

The source is a man aged 30 to 39 with Graves disease. V usage is TRBV24-1 and J usage is TRBJ2-5; 7 bases match TRBD1. This specimen was peripheral blood mononuclear cells (PBMCs), taken at new diagnosis, from a patient treated with antithyroid drugs. The DNA of the CDR3 is TGTGCCACCAGTGAATCCGGGACAGAAGGGACCCAGTACTTC. This codes for CATSESGTEGTQYF.